This TCR beta chain was found in a study of CD8+CD57+ T cells in acquired aplastic anemia. Across the whole study: Sorted CD4+ and CD8+ cells yielded around 3.2 ug of DNA on average. Study results and limitations: Simpson's diversity of CD8+ cells was not significantly different in patients compared with controls. A set of more than 25 CD8+ CDR3 sequences was shared between patients and controls, and these sequences appeared highly expressed in patients.

A word on this clonotype: Antigen: not known.

Genomic DNA, the template, was used for profiling of the TCR beta VDJ and CDR3. MiXCR was run by TCRdb on the reads, yielding one entry per CDR3 protein. The sample consists of 250,000 to 300,000 distinct CDR3 sequences, 56% of them appearing once. The CDR3 contains 13 residues. Trimming removed 0 bases from V and 3 bases from J, with 9 bases in between. CDR1 and CDR2 from the germline V gene are DFQATT and SNEGSKA (reference sequence). V is TRBV20-1 and J is TRBJ2-7, with D perhaps TRBD1 (6 bases). The receptor was isolated from a human donor with severe aplastic anemia or a healthy control (not recorded which). Input material: sorted CD4+, CD8+, or CD8+CD57+ T cells (not recorded which) from PBMCs. Here the CDR3 DNA reads TGCAGTGCTAGAGAGGGACACGGCTACGAGCAGTACTTC. It translates to CSAREGHGYEQYF.